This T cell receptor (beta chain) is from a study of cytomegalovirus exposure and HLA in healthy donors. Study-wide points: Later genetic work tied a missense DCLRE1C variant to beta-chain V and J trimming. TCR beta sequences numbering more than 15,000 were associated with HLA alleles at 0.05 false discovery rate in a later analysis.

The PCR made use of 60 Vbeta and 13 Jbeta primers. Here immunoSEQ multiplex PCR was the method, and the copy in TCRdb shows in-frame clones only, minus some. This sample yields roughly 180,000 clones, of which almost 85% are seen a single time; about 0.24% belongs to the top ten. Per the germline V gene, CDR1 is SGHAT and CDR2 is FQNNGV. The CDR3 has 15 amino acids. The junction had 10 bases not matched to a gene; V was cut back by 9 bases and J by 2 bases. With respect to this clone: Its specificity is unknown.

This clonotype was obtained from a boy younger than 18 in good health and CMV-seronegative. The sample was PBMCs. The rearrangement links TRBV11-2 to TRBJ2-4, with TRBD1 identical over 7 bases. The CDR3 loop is CASRTIQGTKNIQYF. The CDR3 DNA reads TGTGCCAGTAGGACCATACAGGGGACCAAAAACATTCAGTACTTC.